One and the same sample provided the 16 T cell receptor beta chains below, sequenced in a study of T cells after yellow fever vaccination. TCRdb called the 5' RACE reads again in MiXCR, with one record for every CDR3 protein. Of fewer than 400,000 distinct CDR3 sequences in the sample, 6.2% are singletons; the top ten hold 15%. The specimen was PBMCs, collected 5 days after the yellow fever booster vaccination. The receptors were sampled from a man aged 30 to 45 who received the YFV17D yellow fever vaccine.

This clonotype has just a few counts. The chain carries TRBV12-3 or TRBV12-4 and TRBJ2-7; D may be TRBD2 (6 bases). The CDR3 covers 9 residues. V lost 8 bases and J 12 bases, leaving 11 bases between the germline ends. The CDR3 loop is CASSRRGYF. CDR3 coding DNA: TGTGCCAGCTCCCGGAGGGGGTACTTC.

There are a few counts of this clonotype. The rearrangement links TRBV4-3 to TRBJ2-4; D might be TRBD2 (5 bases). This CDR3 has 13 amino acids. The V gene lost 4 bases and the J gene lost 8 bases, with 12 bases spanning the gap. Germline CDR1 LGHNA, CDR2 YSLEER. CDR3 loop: CASSLTRSDIQYF. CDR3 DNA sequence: TGCGCCAGCAGCCTTACTAGATCCGACATTCAGTACTTC.

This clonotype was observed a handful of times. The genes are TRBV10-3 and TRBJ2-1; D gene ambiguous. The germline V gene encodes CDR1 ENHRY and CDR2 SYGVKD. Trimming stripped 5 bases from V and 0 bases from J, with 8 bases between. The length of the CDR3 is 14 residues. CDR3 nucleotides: TGTGCCATCAGTTCTACGAGCTCCTACAATGAGCAGTTCTTC. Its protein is CAISSTSSYNEQFF.

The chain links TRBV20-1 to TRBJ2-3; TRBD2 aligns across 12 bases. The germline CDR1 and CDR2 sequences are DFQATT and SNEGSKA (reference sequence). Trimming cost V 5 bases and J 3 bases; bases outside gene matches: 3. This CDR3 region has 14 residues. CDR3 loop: CSASGLAGTDTQYF. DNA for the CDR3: TGCAGTGCTTCTGGACTAGCGGGGACAGATACGCAGTATTTT.

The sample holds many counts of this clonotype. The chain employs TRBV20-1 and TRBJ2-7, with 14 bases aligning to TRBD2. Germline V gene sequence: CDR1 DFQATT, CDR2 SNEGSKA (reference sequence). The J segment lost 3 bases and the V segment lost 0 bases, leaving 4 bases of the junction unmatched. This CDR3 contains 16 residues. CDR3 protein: CSARDPGTSGSYEQYF. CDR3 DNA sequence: TGCAGTGCTAGAGATCCCGGGACTAGCGGGAGCTACGAGCAGTACTTC.

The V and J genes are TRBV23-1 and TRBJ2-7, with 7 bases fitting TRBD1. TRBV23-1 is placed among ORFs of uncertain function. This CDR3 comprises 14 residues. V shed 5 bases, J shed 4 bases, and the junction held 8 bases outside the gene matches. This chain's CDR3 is CASSTDRSQYEQYF. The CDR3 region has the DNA TGCGCCAGCAGTACGGACAGGAGTCAATACGAGCAGTACTTC.

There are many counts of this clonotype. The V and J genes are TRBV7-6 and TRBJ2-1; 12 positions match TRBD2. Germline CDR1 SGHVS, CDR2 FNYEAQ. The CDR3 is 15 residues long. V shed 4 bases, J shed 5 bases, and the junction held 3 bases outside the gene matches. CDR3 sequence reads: CASSSGLAGNNEQFF. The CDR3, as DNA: TGTGCCAGCAGCTCGGGACTAGCGGGTAACAATGAGCAGTTCTTC. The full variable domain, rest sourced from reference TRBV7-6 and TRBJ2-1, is GAGVSQSPRYKVTKRGQDVALRCDPISGHVSLYWYRQALGQGPEFLTYFNYEAQQDKSGLPNDRFSAERPEGSISTLTIQRTEQRDSAMYRCASSSGLAGNNEQFFGPGTRLTVL.

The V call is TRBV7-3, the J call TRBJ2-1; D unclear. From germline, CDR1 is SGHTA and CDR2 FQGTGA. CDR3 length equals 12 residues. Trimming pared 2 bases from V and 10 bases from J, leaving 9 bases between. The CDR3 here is CASSLLMGEQFF. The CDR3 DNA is TGTGCCAGCAGCTTATTAATGGGAGAGCAGTTCTTC.

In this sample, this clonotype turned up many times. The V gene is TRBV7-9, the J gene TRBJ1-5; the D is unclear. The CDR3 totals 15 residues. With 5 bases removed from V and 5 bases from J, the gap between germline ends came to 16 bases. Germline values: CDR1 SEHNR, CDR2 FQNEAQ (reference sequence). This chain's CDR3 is CASSRAGGWDQPQHF. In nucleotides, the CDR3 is TGTGCCAGCAGCCGCGCGGGAGGTTGGGATCAGCCCCAGCATTTT.

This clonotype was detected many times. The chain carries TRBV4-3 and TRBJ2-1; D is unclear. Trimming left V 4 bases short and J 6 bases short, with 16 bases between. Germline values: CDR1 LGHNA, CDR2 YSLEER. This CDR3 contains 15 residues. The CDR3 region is CASSPDWVTRNEQFF. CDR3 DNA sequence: TGCGCCAGCAGCCCGGATTGGGTCACTCGCAATGAGCAGTTCTTC.

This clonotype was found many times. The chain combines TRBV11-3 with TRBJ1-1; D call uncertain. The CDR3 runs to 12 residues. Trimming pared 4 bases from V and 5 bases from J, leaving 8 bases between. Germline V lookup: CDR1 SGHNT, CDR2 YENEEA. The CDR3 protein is CASSSGGTEAFF. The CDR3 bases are TGTGCCAGCAGCTCCGGAGGGACTGAAGCTTTCTTT.

CDR3 residues: CSASLGSFTGELFF. DNA of the CDR3: TGCAGTGCTAGCTTGGGGAGCTTCACCGGGGAGCTGTTTTTT. V gene TRBV20-1 combines with J gene TRBJ2-2; tentative D call: TRBD2 (5 bases). V lost 3 bases to trimming and J lost 4 bases, with 12 bases between them. From germline, CDR1 is DFQATT and CDR2 SNEGSKA (reference sequence). The CDR3 length is 14 residues.

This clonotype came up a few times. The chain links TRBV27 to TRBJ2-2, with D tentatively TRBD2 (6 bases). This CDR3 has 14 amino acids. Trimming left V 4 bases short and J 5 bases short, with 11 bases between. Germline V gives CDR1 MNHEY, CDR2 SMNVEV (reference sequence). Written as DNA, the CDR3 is TGTGCCAGCAGTTGGGGGACTCGGACCGGGGAGCTGTTTTTT. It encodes CASSWGTRTGELFF.

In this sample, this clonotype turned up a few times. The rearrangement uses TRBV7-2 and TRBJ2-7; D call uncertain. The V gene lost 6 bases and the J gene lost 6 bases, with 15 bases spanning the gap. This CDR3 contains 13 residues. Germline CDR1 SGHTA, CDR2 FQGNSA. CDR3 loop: CASSTGPTGEQYF. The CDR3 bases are TGTGCCAGCAGTACCGGACCAACGGGCGAGCAGTACTTC.

CDR3 in amino acids: CATSTAGTANTGELFF. CDR3 bases: TGTGCCACCAGCACTGCCGGGACCGCTAACACCGGGGAGCTGTTTTTT. The chain is built from TRBV15 and TRBJ2-2; D is perhaps TRBD1 or TRBD2 (5 bases each). The V gene's germline CDR1 is LNHNV and CDR2 YYDKDF (reference sequence). V was pared by 4 bases and J by 2 bases, with 14 bases between. The CDR3 has 16 residues.

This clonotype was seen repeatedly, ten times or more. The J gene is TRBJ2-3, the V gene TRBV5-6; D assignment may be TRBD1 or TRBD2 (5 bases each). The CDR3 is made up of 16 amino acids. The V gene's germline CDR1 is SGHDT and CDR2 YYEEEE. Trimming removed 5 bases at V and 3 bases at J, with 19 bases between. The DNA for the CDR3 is TGTGCCAGCAGAAATCGGGGACGCAGTATAACAGATACGCAGTATTTT. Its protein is CASRNRGRSITDTQYF.